This passage covers 27 T cell receptor beta chains from one sample sequenced in a study of blood T cell repertoires in COVID-19. Here immunoSEQ multiplex PCR was the method, and the copy in TCRdb shows in-frame clones only, minus some. Among about 98,000 clones, approximately 86% were seen once, and the ten largest hold roughly a tenth. Material: peripheral blood. Receptors originate from a man between 65 and 79 years old with active or convalescent COVID-19.

This chain connects TRBV7-9 to TRBJ1-2; 8 bases fit TRBD1. This CDR3 contains 15 residues. Germline CDR1 and CDR2: SEHNR and FQNEAQ (reference sequence). V gave up 10 bases and J gave up 0 bases; unmatched junction bases: 10. Here the CDR3 reads CATRTGQGANYGYTF. The CDR3 region has the DNA TGTGCCACCAGGACCGGACAGGGAGCTAACTATGGCTACACCTTC. Full variable domain (outside the CDR3, taken from reference TRBV7-9 and TRBJ1-2): DTGVSQNPRHKITKRGQNVTFRCDPISEHNRLYWYRQTLGQGPEFLTYFQNEAQLEKSRLLSDRFSAERPKGSFSTLEIQRTEQGDSAMYLCATRTGQGANYGYTFGSGTRLTVV.

The chain is built from TRBV5-8 and TRBJ2-2; perhaps TRBD1 as D (6 bases). CDR1 and CDR2 (germline): SGHTS, YDEGEE. Trimming removed 2 bases from V and 2 bases from J, with 13 bases in between. The CDR3 spans 16 residues. CDR3 nucleotide sequence: TGTGCCAGCAGCTTACATAGGGGGTCCAACACCGGGGAGCTGTTTTTT. Its protein product is CASSLHRGSNTGELFF.

This clone was seen only once. The chain links TRBV6-5 to TRBJ2-3; D is unresolved. Trimming removed 11 bases at V and 0 bases at J, with 15 bases between. Looked up from germline, CDR1 is MNHEY and CDR2 is SVGAGI. This CDR3 spans 14 amino acids. CDR3 amino acids: CAPPGRSSTDTQYF. Written as DNA, the CDR3 is TGTGCCCCCCCTGGCCGCAGTAGCACAGATACGCAGTATTTT.

The chain carries TRBV3-1 (or the pseudogene TRBV3-2) and TRBJ2-6; perhaps TRBD1 as D (5 bases). This CDR3 has 15 amino acids. V lost 1 base, J lost 4 bases, and 8 bases lay in between. CDR1 LGHDT and CDR2 YNNKEL come from the germline V gene (reference sequence). CDR3 protein: CASSQGGVGANVLTF. CDR3 in DNA: TGTGCCAGCAGCCAAGGGGGCGTGGGGGCCAACGTCCTGACTTTC.

V is TRBV5-6 and J is TRBJ1-2; D perhaps matches TRBD1 (6 bases). Germline V gives CDR1 SGHDT, CDR2 YYEEEE. The ends were cut back, 5 bases at V and 5 bases at J, with 19 bases in the middle. The CDR3 has 15 residues. The CDR3 region is CASRTRTASGYGYTF. As DNA, the CDR3 is TGTGCCAGCAGAACGCGGACAGCTTCAGGGTATGGCTACACCTTC.

This chain connects TRBV14 to TRBJ2-2; the D gene is possibly TRBD2 (5 bases). V was pared by 4 bases and J by 4 bases, with 13 bases between. The CDR3 runs 15 residues. CDR1 is SGHDN and CDR2 is FVKESK in the germline V gene. The CDR3 sequence is CASSLRRSGTGELFF. In DNA, the CDR3 is TGTGCCAGCAGCCTTCGCCGAAGCGGCACCGGGGAGCTGTTTTTT.

The chain combines TRBV7-3 with TRBJ2-3; TRBD2 is a possible D gene (6 bases). Germline V lookup: CDR1 SGHTA, CDR2 FQGTGA. V was shortened by 4 bases and J by 12 bases, with 17 bases between the two germline ends. CDR3 size: 13 residues. CDR3 nucleotide sequence: TGTGCCAGCAGCTCTGGGACTCCCCCAGAACAGTATTTT. Encoded protein: CASSSGTPPEQYF.

This clone has only one observation. This chain uses TRBV7-9 with TRBJ2-1; D is undetermined. The germline V gene encodes CDR1 SEHNR and CDR2 FQNEAQ (reference sequence). V lost 1 base and J 9 bases, leaving 16 bases between the germline ends. The CDR3 extends over 15 amino acids. CDR3: CASSLGSTPQVEQFF. CDR3 in DNA: TGTGCCAGCAGCTTAGGTTCAACCCCTCAGGTTGAGCAGTTCTTC.

This clone has a handful of counts. The genes are TRBV7-9 and TRBJ1-2, with D perhaps matching TRBD1 (6 bases). Between the trimmed V and J ends, which lost 1 base and 5 bases, there was a span of 14 bases. The germline CDR1 and CDR2 sequences are SEHNR and FQNEAQ (reference sequence). The CDR3 is 15 amino acids. CDR3 bases: TGTGCCAGCAGCTTAGTAGGAACAGGGTCTTATGGCTACACCTTC. This encodes CASSLVGTGSYGYTF.

A word on this clone: The conserved phenylalanine or tryptophan normally closing the CDR3 is absent here, so this likely arose from a read error. The limits of the CDR3 on the DNA are not certain, so only TCRdb's listed CDR3 is given. This sequence joins TRBV12-3 or TRBV12-4 and TRBJ2-7; the table gives TRBD1 as D, unverified against the DNA. Termini included, the CDR3 measures 9 amino acids. CDR3 in amino acids: CASSLGQSP.

The chain joins TRBV30 to TRBJ1-1; D possibly corresponds to TRBD1 (5 bases). V was trimmed by 3 bases and J by 11 bases, leaving 22 bases between them. The CDR3 totals 14 residues. Germline CDR1 reads GTSNPN; CDR2 reads SVGIG (reference sequence). The CDR3 nucleotides read TGTGCCTGGAGGGGAGGAGGGGCCGGCTCGATCGCTTTCTTT. Its protein is CAWRGGGAGSIAFF.

This rearrangement joins TRBV5-1 to TRBJ2-7; 8 nucleotides match TRBD2. This CDR3 has 15 amino acids. The junction had 6 bases not matched to a gene; V was cut back by 0 bases and J by 4 bases. Germline-derived CDR1 and CDR2 are SGHRS and YFSETQ. CDR3 coding DNA: TGCGCCAGCAGCTTGGATGGCAGCGGGGGTTACGAGCAGTACTTC. Its protein is CASSLDGSGGYEQYF.

The chain uses TRBV3-1 (or the pseudogene TRBV3-2) and TRBJ2-6; 9 bases are shared with TRBD1. The V gene end was trimmed by 4 bases and the J gene end by 0 bases; junction bases not matched to a gene: 13. Germline CDR1 and CDR2: LGHDT and YNNKEL (reference sequence). This CDR3 region has 20 residues. The CDR3 DNA is TGTGCCAGCAGCCGGTATGAGCGGACAGGGGAATTCTCTGGGGCCAACGTCCTGACTTTC. This gives the protein CASSRYERTGEFSGANVLTF.

V usage is TRBV20-1 and J usage is TRBJ1-1; D is unclear. Germline values: CDR1 DFQATT, CDR2 SNEGSKA (reference sequence). The CDR3 loop spans 11 amino acids. Trimming took 6 bases from V and 6 from J, leaving 11 bases between them. The DNA for the CDR3 is TGCAGTGCCGAATTGTTAGCTGAAGCTTTCTTT. It yields the protein CSAELLAEAFF.

V usage is TRBV5-1 and J usage is TRBJ2-3; 13 nucleotides align to TRBD2. Trimming at V came to 8 bases and at J to 6 bases, leaving 12 bases not matched to a gene. The length of the CDR3 is 16 residues. The V gene's germline CDR1 is SGHRS and CDR2 YFSETQ. The CDR3 protein is CASNPSTSGGYDTQYF. Here the CDR3 DNA reads TGCGCCAGTAACCCCTCGACTAGCGGGGGGTATGATACGCAGTATTTT.

The V gene is TRBV18, the J gene TRBJ1-2; 7 nucleotides match TRBD1. J gave up 3 bases and V 3 bases, and 1 base lay outside the gene matches. This CDR3 is 13 amino acids long. Germline V gives CDR1 KGHSH, CDR2 LQKENI. The CDR3 bases are TGTGCCAGCTCACCTGGGACAGACTATGGCTACACCTTC. This gives the protein CASSPGTDYGYTF.

Concerning this clone itself: One junction end does not reproduce the germline sequence, and a read error may be involved. The CDR3 DNA sequence: TGTGCCTGGAGTGCGGGACTAGCGGGGAACTTAGCCCTCTTC. Amino acids: CAWSAGLAGNLALF. The chain joins TRBV30 to TRBJ2-1, with 13 bases aligning to TRBD2. This CDR3 spans 14 amino acids. Germline CDR1 and CDR2: GTSNPN and SVGIG (reference sequence).

The V call is TRBV6-6, the J call TRBJ2-2; D remains ambiguous. The CDR3 has 16 residues. Germline values: CDR1 MNHNY, CDR2 SVGAGI (reference sequence). V was trimmed by 1 base and J by 0 bases, leaving 9 bases between them. This CDR3 reads CASSYLGYANTGELFF. Written as DNA, the CDR3 is TGTGCCAGCAGTTACTTGGGCTACGCGAACACCGGGGAGCTGTTTTTT.

The V and J genes are TRBV7-2 and TRBJ2-1; 10 bases are a match to TRBD1. Unmatched junction bases numbered 8, after V lost 6 bases and J lost 6 bases. The CDR3 runs 15 residues. CDR1 is SGHTA, CDR2 FQGNSA, per germline. The CDR3 here is CASRFPGTGVNEQFF. DNA for the CDR3: TGTGCCAGCAGGTTCCCCGGGACAGGGGTCAATGAGCAGTTCTTC.

CDR3: CASSLAGGLYNEQFF. For the CDR3, the DNA is TGCGCCAGCAGCTTAGCGGGGGGGCTCTACAATGAGCAGTTCTTC. V gene TRBV5-1 combines with J gene TRBJ2-1; 10 nucleotides agree with TRBD2. Germline-derived CDR1 and CDR2 are SGHRS and YFSETQ. The CDR3 covers 15 residues. The ends lost 2 bases at V and 3 bases at J; junction bases unmatched: 2. Complete variable domain (other parts from reference TRBV5-1 and TRBJ2-1): KAGVTQTPRYLIKTRGQQVTLSCSPISGHRSVSWYQQTPGQGLQFLFEYFSETQRNKGNFPGRFSGRQFSNSRSEMNVSTLELGDSALYLCASSLAGGLYNEQFFGPGTRLTVL.

The gene calls are TRBV2 and TRBJ1-1; weak D call: TRBD1 (5 bases). With 5 bases removed from V and 10 bases from J, the gap between germline ends came to 23 bases. Looked up from germline, CDR1 is SNHLY and CDR2 is FYNNEI. The CDR3 extends over 15 amino acids. CDR3 coding DNA: TGTGCCAGCAGTCCCGGAGGAGGGGCGGGGAACGGAGCTTTCTTT. Its translation is CASSPGGGAGNGAFF. Variable domain in full (rest from reference TRBV2 and TRBJ1-1): EPEVTQTPSHQVTQMGQEVILRCVPISNHLYFYWYRQILGQKVEFLVSFYNNEISEKSEIFDDQFSVERPDGSNFTLKIRSTKLEDSAMYFCASSPGGGAGNGAFFGQGTRLTVV.

The rearrangement joins TRBV6-5 to TRBJ1-2; TRBD1 is a possible D gene (6 bases). V lost 6 bases and J lost 1, with 15 bases in between. Germline V gene lookup returns CDR1 MNHEY and CDR2 SVGAGI. The CDR3 totals 15 residues. The CDR3 sequence is CASRAHGTLNYGYTF. The CDR3 DNA reads TGTGCCAGCAGAGCCCACGGGACACTTAACTATGGCTACACCTTC.

V is TRBV10-3 and J is TRBJ2-3, with D possibly being TRBD2 (6 bases). Trimming took 6 bases from V and 2 from J, leaving 15 bases between them. Germline CDR1 is ENHRY and CDR2 is SYGVKD. The CDR3 length is 15 residues. The CDR3 is CAIRESGSDTDTQYF. The CDR3, as DNA: TGTGCCATCAGGGAAAGCGGGTCCGACACAGATACGCAGTATTTT.

The V and J genes are TRBV6-5 and TRBJ1-5; D call uncertain. Trimming stripped 6 bases from V and 7 bases from J, with 13 bases between. There are 13 residues in the CDR3. Germline CDR1 MNHEY, CDR2 SVGAGI. This CDR3 is CASSNARYQPQHF. CDR3 bases: TGTGCCAGCAGCAACGCCAGGTACCAGCCCCAGCATTTT.

This clone has a single count. The rearrangement joins TRBV11-3 to TRBJ1-6; 8 nucleotides match TRBD1. Germline CDR1 SGHNT, CDR2 YENEEA. The CDR3 is 15 residues long. Losses at the gene ends were 5 bases for V and 10 bases for J; bases not matched to a gene: 10. CDR3 protein: CASSLGGQDGSPLHF. DNA for the CDR3: TGTGCCAGCAGCCTGGGGGGACAGGACGGCTCACCCCTCCACTTT. The full variable domain, in which reference TRBV11-3 and TRBJ1-6 provide the parts outside the CDR3, is EAGVVQSPRYKIIEKKQPVAFWCNPISGHNTLYWYLQNLGQGPELLIRYENEEAVDDSQLPKDRFSAERLKGVDSTLKIQPAELGDSAVYLCASSLGGQDGSPLHFGNGTRLTVT.

The chain carries TRBV7-3 and TRBJ2-7, with 10 bases fitting TRBD2. V lost 4 bases and J lost 2; bases outside the gene matches: 5. The CDR3 sequence is 15 residues long. Germline V gives CDR1 SGHTA, CDR2 FQGTGA. The chain's CDR3 is CASSSLAGVAYEQYF. DNA of the CDR3: TGTGCCAGCAGCTCCCTAGCGGGGGTGGCCTACGAGCAGTACTTC.

The chain employs TRBV5-8 and TRBJ1-4, with TRBD1 matching over 7 bases. Germline CDR1 and CDR2: SGHTS and YDEGEE. V lost 5 bases, J lost 3 bases, and 4 bases stayed unmatched. This CDR3 has 14 residues. The CDR3 spells CASRRDSSNEKLFF. The CDR3 DNA sequence: TGTGCCAGCAGACGGGACAGTTCTAATGAAAAACTGTTTTTT.